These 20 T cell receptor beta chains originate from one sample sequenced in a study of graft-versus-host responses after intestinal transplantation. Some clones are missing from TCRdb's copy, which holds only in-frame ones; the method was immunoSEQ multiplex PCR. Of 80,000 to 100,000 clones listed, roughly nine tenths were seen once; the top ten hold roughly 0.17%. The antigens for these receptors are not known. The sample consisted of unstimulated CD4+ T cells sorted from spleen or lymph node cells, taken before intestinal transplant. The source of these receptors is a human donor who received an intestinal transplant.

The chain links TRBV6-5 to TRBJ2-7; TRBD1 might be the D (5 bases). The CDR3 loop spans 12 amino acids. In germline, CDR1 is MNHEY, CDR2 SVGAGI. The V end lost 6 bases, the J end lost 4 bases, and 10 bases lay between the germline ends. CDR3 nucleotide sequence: TGTGCCAGCAGACATAGGGGTTACGAGCAGTACTTC. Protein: CASRHRGYEQYF.

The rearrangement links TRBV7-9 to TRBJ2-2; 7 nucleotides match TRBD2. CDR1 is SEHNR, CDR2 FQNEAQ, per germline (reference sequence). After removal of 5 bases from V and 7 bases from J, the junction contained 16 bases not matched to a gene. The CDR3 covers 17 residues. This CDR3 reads CASSRSASGPPNGELFF. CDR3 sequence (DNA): TGTGCCAGCAGCCGGAGCGCTAGCGGACCGCCCAACGGGGAGCTGTTTTTT. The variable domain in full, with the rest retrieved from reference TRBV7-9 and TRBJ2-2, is DTGVSQNPRHKITKRGQNVTFRCDPISEHNRLYWYRQTLGQGPEFLTYFQNEAQLEKSRLLSDRFSAERPKGSFSTLEIQRTEQGDSAMYLCASSRSASGPPNGELFFGEGSRLTVL.

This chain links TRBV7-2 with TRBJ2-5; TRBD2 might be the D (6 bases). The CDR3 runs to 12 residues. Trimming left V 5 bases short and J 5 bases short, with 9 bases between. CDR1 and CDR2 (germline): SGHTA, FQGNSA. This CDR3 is CASSRLVETQYF. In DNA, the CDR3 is TGTGCCAGCAGCCGACTAGTGGAGACCCAGTACTTC.

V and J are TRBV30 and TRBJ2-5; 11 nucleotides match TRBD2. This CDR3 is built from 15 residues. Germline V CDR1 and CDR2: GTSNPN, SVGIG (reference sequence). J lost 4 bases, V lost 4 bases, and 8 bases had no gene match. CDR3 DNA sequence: TGTGCCTGGAACGCGGGACTAGCGGTTACAGAGACCCAGTACTTC. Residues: CAWNAGLAVTETQYF.

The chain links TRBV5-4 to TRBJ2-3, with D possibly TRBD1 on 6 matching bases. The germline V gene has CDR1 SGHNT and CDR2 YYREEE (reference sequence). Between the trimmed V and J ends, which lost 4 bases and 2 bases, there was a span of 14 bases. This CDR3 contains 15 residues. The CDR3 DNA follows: TGTGCCAGCAGCCCCCGAGGACAGCCCACAGATACGCAGTATTTT. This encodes CASSPRGQPTDTQYF. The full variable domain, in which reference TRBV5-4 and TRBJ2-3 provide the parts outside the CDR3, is ETGVTQSPTHLIKTRGQQVTLRCSSQSGHNTVSWYQQALGQGPQFIFQYYREEENGRGNFPPRFSGLQFPNYSSELNVNALELDDSALYLCASSPRGQPTDTQYFGPGTRLTVL.

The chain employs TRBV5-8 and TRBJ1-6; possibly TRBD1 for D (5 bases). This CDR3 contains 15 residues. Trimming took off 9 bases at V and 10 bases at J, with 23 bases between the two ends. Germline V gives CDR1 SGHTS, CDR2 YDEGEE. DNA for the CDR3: TGTGCCACCCACTTCCAGGGTTCTAGCGGATCACCCCTCCACTTT. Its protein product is CATHFQGSSGSPLHF.

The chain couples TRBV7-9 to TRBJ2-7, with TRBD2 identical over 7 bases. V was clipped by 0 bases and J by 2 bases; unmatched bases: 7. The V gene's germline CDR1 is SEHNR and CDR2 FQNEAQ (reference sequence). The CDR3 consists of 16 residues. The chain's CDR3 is CASSLALASGPYEQYF. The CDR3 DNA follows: TGTGCCAGCAGCTTAGCGCTGGCTAGCGGTCCCTACGAGCAGTACTTC.

The CDR3 DNA reads TGCGCCAGCAGCCAAGAAGGTATCGGGGGTGCCCGGTCCGATACGCAGTATTTT. Translation: CASSQEGIGGARSDTQYF. The genes are TRBV4-3 and TRBJ2-3; possibly TRBD2 for D (6 bases). The CDR3 is 18 residues long. Germline CDR1 LGHNA, CDR2 YSLEER. V lost 0 bases to trimming and J lost 6 bases, with 22 bases between them.

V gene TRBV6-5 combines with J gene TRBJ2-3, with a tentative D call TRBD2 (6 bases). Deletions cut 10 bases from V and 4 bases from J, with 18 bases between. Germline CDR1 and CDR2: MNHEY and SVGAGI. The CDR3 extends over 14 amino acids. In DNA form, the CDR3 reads TGTGCCACCAGGAGGGCCCGGGTAGCAGATACGCAGTATTTT. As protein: CATRRARVADTQYF.

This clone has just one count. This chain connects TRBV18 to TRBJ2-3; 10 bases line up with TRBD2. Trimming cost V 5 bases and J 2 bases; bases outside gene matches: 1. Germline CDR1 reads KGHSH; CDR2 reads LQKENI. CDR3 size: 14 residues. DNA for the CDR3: TGTGCCAGCTCAACTAGCGGGAACACAGATACGCAGTATTTT. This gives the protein CASSTSGNTDTQYF. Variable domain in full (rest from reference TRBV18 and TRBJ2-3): NAGVMQNPRHLVRRRGQEARLRCSPMKGHSHVYWYRQLPEEGLKFMVYLQKENIIDESGMPKERFSAEFPKEGPSILRIQQVVRGDSAAYFCASSTSGNTDTQYFGPGTRLTVL.

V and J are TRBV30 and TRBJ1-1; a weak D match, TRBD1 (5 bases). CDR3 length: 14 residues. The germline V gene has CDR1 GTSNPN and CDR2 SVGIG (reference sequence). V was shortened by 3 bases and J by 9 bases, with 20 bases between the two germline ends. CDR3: CAWRGQLQGFKAFF. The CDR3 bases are TGTGCCTGGAGAGGCCAACTCCAGGGTTTTAAAGCTTTCTTT.

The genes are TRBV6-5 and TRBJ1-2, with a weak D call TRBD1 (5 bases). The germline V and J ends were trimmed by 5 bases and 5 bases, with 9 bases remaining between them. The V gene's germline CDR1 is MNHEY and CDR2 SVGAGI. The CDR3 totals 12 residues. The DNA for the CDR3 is TGTGCCAGCAGTAGTCAGGGATATGGCTACACCTTC. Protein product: CASSSQGYGYTF.

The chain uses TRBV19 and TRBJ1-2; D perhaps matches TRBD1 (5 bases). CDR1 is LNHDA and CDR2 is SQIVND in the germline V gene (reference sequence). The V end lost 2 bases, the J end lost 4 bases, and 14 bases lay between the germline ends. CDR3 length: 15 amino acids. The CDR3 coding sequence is TGTGCCAGTAGTATAAATTACTGGGGCACCTATGGCTACACCTTC. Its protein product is CASSINYWGTYGYTF.

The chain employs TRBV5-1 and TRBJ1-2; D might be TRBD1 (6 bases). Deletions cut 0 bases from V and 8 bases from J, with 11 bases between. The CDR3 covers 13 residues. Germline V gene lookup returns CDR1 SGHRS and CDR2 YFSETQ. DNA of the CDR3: TGCGCCAGCAGCTTGGAGGCAGGGGACGGCTACACCTTC. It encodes CASSLEAGDGYTF.

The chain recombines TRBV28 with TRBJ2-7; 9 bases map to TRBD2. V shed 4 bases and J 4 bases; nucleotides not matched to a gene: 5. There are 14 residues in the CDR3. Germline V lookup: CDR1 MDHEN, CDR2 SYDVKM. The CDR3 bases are TGTGCCAGCAGTTCTAGCGGGATGTTATACGAGCAGTACTTC. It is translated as CASSSSGMLYEQYF.

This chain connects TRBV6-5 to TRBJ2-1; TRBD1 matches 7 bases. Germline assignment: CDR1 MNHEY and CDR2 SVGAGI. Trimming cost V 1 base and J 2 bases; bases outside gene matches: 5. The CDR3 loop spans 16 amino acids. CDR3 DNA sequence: TGTGCCAGCAGTTACTTTCACAGGGGACCCTACAATGAGCAGTTCTTC. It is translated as CASSYFHRGPYNEQFF.

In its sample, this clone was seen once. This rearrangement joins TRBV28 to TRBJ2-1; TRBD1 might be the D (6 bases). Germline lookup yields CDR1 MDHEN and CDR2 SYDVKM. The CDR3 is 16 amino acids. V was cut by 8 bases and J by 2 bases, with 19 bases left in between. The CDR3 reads CASGPLNRVPYNEQFF. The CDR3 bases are TGTGCCAGCGGTCCCCTAAACAGGGTCCCCTACAATGAGCAGTTCTTC.

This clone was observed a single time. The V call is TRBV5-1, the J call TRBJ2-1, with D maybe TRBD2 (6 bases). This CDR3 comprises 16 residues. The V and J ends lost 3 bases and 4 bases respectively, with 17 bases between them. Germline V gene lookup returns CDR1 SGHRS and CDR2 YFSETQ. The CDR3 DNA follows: TGCGCCAGCAGCTCCCAGGGAGGCGGTAAATACAATGAGCAGTTCTTC. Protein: CASSSQGGGKYNEQFF.

The CDR3, as DNA: TGTGCCACTAAGACAGGGGGTCTCTCTGGGGCCAACGTCCTGACTTTC. Its translation: CATKTGGLSGANVLTF. J is TRBJ2-6 and V is TRBV19, with 9 bases that match TRBD1. Germline V gene data show CDR1 as LNHDA and CDR2 as SQIVND (reference sequence). The CDR3 length is 16 residues. Losses at the gene ends were 10 bases for V and 0 bases for J; bases not matched to a gene: 7.

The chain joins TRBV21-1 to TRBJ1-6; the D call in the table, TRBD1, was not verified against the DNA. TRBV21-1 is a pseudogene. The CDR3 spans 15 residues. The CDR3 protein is CASSKDRGPRSPLHF. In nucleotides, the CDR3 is TGTGCCAGCAGCAAAGACAGGGGCCCGCGGTCACCCCTCCACTTT.